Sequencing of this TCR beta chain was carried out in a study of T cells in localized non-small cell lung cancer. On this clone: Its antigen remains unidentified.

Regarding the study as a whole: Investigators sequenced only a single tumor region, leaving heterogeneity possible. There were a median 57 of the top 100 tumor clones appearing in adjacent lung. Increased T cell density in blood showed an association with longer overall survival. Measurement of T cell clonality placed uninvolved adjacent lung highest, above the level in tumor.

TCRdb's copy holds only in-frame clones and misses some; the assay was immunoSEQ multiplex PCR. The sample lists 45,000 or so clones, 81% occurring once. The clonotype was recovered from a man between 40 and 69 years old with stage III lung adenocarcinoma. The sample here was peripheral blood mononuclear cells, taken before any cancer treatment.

The CDR3 nucleotides are TGTGCCAGTAGCATCCCGCTAGCGTACTACAATGAGCAGTTCTTC. It yields the protein CASSIPLAYYNEQFF. This chain joins TRBV19 and TRBJ2-1, with D perhaps TRBD2 (6 bases). There are 15 residues in the CDR3. V was shortened by 6 bases and J by 3 bases, with 15 bases between the two germline ends. Germline-derived CDR1 and CDR2 are LNHDA and SQIVND (reference sequence).